This T cell receptor beta chain stems from a study of shared clonotypes between healthy human individuals (dated by TCRdb to 2020 to 2022). Background for the entire study: The cohort comprised a couple of women and a few men aged 18 to 49 years. Per donor, three plates each were used for CD4 naive and CD4 memory, two for CD8 naive, and one for CD8 memory. To estimate repertoire size and how much clonotypes are shared between individuals, the study performed deep sequencing of blood TCR repertoires from a few healthy adults. To increase sequencing depth and limit assay-specific biases, TCR repertoire library preparation and sequencing were carried out by different laboratories using diverse techniques. Between about 0.9 and 8.9 billion PBMCs per donor were obtained by leukapheresis. The paper's findings and limits, for the study overall: Sharing across several donors was observed for roughly 5% of naive CD4, over 3% of naive CD8, over 2% of memory CD4, and about 0.4% of memory CD8 clonotypes. Incomplete sequencing was indicated by rarefaction of sorted-subset datasets, despite the large sequencing depth. The genetic and exposure-history diversity represented was limited by the small number of donors. Based on pairwise subsampling, the degree of clonotype sharing among donors was expected to be affected by sequencing depth. Sampling was restricted to blood, and TCR repertoires in tissue are likely to differ from TCR repertoires in blood. Compared with non-shared clonotypes, clonotypes shared by all four sorted-subset donors had higher generation probabilities. Naive subsets generally had larger estimated clonotype richness than memory subsets did.

To note about this clone: Its cognate antigen has yet to be identified. No much larger clonotype is one base removed from it; base qualities were not supplied.

Donors were healthy HIV-negative adults with no recently reported acute infections or vaccinations. Only Caucasian adults living in Nashville, Tennessee, USA were represented among the donors. CD4+ T cells were enriched through magnetic negative selection, after which naive cells were positively selected on CD45RA and the remaining negative fraction served as the memory subset. After blood collection by leukapheresis, PBMCs were isolated using Ficoll-Histopaque density gradient centrifugation and then cryopreserved in the vapor phase of liquid nitrogen. Purity and quantity of every magnetically sorted T cell population were checked by analytical flow cytometry. From each sorted fraction, genomic DNA was isolated and quantified by UV absorbance on a Nanodrop 2000c. TCR CDR3 regions were amplified from genomic DNA by multiplex PCR using the deep immunoSEQ assay. Extracted genomic DNA from each cell subset was distributed evenly across all wells of several immunoSEQ 96-well plates, and each plate was treated as a replicate. For sorted subsets, each replicate PCR was loaded with approximately 190 ng genomic DNA, equivalent to 30,000 or so T cell genomes. Purified libraries were quantified with a Qubit 3.0 fluorometer, sized on a Bioanalyzer 2100, and re-quantified with the KAPA Library Quantification kit. A separate single-read 150-cycle Illumina NextSeq 550 flow cell was used to sequence each immunoSEQ 96-well plate. The authors' analysis ran thus. Because only junctional sequences without quality scores were contained in the immunoSEQ output, filtering matching that applied to full-length reads could not be performed. Sequences were annotated with PyIR, a Python wrapper for IgBLAST v1.9, using IMGT germline references to assign V/J genes and CDR3. Reads were filtered out if the reads had weak V/J assignments (E-value above 1e-6), no CDR3, stop codons, out-of-frame junctions, or ambiguous translated residues. A V3J clonotype was defined by an identical inferred V gene, J gene, and CDR3 amino acid sequence. To compute the percentage overlap between repertoires, the number of shared unique clonotypes was divided by the size of the smaller repertoire. RTK rarefaction, the Chao1 estimator, and Recon v2.1 estimates of unobserved clonotypes were used to assess repertoire richness. Generation probabilities for all TCRbeta clonotypes obtained by the gDNA method from a handful of donors were computed using OLGA. This is the immuneACCESS table as TCRdb keeps it, with only in-frame sequences that have V and J called. A part of the clones is gone; compared with another copy, unresolved V genes explain less than half, and the rest is unexplained. The V and J calls and the clone size are those of that table, but D and trimming were determined from the DNA. Present in this sample are some 500,000 clones, 95% to 96% of which were seen just once. The ten largest account for around 0.066% of the sample.

V sheds 0 bases and J sheds 4 bases, leaving 9 bases between their ends. According to the germline V gene (reference sequence), CDR1 reads MNHNY and CDR2 reads SVGAGI. The CDR3 spans 14 residues, from the cysteine through the phenylalanine. Just the 42-base CDR3 DNA is kept, in frame starting at base 1. The chain joins TRBV6-6 to TRBJ1-2, with the D gene uncertain. The clonotype was recovered from a woman in her 30s in good health. The specimen was naive CD4+ T cells sorted from blood. The intended sense of this specimen's cell subset or site label: CD45RA+ positively selected. The CDR3 is CASSYSGVGYGYTF. The nucleotides read TGTGCCAGCAGTTACTCTGGGGTAGGCTATGGCTACACCTTC.